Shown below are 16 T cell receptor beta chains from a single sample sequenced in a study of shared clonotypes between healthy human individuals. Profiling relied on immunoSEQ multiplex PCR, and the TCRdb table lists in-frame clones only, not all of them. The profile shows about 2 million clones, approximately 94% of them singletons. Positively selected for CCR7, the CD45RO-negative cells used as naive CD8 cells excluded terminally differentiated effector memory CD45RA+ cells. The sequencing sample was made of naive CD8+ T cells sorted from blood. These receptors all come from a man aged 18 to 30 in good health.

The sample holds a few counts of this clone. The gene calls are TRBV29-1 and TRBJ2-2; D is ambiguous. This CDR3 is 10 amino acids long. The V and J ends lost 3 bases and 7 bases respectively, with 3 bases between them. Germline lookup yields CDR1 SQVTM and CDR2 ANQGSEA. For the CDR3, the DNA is TGCAGCGTTGAGCACGGGGAGCTGTTTTTT. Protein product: CSVEHGELFF.

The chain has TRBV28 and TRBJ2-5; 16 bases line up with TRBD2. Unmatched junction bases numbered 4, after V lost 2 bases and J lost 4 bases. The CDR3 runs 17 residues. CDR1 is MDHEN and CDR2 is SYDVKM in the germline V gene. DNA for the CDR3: TGTGCCAGCAGTTTAGGGACTAGCGGGGGGGCCAGAGAGACCCAGTACTTC. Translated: CASSLGTSGGARETQYF.

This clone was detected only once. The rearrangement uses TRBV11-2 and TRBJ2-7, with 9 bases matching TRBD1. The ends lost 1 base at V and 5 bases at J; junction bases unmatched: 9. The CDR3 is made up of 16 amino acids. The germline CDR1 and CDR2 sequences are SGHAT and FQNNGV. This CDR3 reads CASSLGPGTGSNEQYF. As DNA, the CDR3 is TGTGCCAGCAGCTTAGGGCCCGGGACAGGGTCGAACGAGCAGTACTTC.

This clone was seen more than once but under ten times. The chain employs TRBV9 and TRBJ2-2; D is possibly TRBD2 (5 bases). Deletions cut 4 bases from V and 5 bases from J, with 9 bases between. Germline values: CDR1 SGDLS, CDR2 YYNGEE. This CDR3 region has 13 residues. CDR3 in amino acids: CASSPRGTGELFF. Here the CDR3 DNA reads TGTGCCAGCAGCCCCCGGGGAACCGGGGAGCTGTTTTTT.

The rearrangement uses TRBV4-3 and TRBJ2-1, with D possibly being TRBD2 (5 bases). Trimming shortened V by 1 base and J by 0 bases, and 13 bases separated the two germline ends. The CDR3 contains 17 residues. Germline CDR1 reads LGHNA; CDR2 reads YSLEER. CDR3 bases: TGCGCCAGCAGCCAAGGAATAGCGCTGAGCTCCTACAATGAGCAGTTCTTC. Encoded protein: CASSQGIALSSYNEQFF.

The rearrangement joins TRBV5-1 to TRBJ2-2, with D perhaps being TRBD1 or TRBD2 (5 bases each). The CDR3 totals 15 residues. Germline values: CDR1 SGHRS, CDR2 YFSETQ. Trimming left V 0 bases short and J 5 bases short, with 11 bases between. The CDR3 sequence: CASSLDFRETGELFF. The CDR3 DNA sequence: TGCGCCAGCAGCTTGGATTTCAGGGAGACCGGGGAGCTGTTTTTT. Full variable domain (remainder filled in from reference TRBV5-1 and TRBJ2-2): KAGVTQTPRYLIKTRGQQVTLSCSPISGHRSVSWYQQTPGQGLQFLFEYFSETQRNKGNFPGRFSGRQFSNSRSEMNVSTLELGDSALYLCASSLDFRETGELFFGEGSRLTVL.

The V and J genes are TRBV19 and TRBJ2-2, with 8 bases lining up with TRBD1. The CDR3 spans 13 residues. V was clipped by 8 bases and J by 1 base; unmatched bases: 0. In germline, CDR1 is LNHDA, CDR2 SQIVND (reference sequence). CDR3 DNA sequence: TGTGCCAGTGGGACAGGGAACACCGGGGAGCTGTTTTTT. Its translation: CASGTGNTGELFF.

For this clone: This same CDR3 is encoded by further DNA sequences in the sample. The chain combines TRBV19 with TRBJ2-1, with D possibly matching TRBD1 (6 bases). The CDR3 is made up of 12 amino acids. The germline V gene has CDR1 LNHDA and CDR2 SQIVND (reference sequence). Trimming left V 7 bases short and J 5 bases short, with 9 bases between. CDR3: CASMRGNNEQFF. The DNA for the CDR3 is TGTGCCAGTATGAGGGGGAACAATGAGCAGTTCTTC.

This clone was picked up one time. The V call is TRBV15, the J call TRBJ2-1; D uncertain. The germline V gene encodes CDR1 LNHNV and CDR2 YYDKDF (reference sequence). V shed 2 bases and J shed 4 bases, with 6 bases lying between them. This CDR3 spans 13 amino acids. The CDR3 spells CATSRTLYNEQFF. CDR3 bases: TGTGCCACCAGCAGAACACTTTACAATGAGCAGTTCTTC.

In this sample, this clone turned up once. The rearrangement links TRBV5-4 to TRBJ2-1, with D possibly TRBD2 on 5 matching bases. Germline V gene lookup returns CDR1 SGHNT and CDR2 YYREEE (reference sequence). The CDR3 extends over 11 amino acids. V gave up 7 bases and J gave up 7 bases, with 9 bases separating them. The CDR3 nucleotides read TGTGCCAGCGGTCCGGGGAATGAGCAGTTCTTC. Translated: CASGPGNEQFF.

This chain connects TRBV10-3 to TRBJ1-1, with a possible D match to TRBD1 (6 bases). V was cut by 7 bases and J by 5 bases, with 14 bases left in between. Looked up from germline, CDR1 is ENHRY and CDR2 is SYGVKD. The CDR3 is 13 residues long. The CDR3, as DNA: TGTGCCATCAATCAGGGGCCTAGGACTGAAGCTTTCTTT. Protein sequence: CAINQGPRTEAFF.

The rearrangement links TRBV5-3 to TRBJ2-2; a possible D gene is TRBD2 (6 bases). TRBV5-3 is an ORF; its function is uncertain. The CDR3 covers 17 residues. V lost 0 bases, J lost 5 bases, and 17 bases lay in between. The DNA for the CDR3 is TGTGCCAGAAGCTTGGAAATATGCGGGGTTAAAACCGGGGAGCTGTTTTTT. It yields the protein CARSLEICGVKTGELFF.

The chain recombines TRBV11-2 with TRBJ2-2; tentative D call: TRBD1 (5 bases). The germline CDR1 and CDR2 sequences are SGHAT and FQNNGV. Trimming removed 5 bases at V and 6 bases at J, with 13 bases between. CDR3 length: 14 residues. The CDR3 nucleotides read TGTGCCAGCAGCCCACCAGACAGTCCCGGGGAGCTGTTTTTT. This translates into CASSPPDSPGELFF.

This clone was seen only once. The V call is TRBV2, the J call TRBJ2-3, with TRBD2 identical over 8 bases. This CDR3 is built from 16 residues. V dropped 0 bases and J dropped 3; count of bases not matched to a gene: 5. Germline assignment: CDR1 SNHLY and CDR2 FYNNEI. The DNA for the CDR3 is TGTGCCAGCAGTGAAGCGGTGGGACTAGAGACAGATACGCAGTATTTT. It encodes CASSEAVGLETDTQYF.

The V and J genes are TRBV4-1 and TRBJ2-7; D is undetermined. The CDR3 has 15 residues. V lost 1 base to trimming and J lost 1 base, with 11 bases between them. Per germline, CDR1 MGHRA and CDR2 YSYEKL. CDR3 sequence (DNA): TGCGCCAGCAGCCAAGTAGAGGCACTTTCCTACGAGCAGTACTTC. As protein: CASSQVEALSYEQYF.

DNA for the CDR3: TGTGCCAGTAGTCCTCAGGACGGAGCTAACTATGGCTACACCTTC. Protein sequence: CASSPQDGANYGYTF. J is TRBJ1-2 and V is TRBV19; no definite D call. This CDR3 contains 15 residues. The V and J ends lost 5 bases and 0 bases respectively, with 13 bases between them. Germline lookup yields CDR1 LNHDA and CDR2 SQIVND (reference sequence).